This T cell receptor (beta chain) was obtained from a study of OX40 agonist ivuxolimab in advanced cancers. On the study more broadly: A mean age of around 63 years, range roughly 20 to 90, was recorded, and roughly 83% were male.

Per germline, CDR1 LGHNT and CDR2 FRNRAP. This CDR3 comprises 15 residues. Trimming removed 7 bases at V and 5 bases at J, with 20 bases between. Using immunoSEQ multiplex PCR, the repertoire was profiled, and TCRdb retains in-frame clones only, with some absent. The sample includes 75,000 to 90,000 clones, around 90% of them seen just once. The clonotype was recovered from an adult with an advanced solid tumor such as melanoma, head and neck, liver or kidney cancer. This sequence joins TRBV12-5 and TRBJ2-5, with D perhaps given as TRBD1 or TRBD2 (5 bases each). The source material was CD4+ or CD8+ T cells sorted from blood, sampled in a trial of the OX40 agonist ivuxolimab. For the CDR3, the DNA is TGTGCTAGTGCCCTCCCGATGGGGGAGCGGGAGACCCAGTACTTC. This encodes CASALPMGERETQYF.